The 30 T cell receptor beta chains in this list originate from one sample, sequenced in a study of cytomegalovirus exposure and HLA in healthy donors. PCR amplification relied on 60 Vbeta primers (plus 13 Jbeta primers). This table comes from immunoSEQ multiplex PCR, and its TCRdb copy is limited to in-frame clones, with some not included. Among 150,000 to 200,000 clones, roughly 76% were seen once, and the ten largest hold roughly 5.2%. Sample: PBMCs. The receptor source for this set is a woman aged 18-29 years in good health and CMV-seropositive.

The gene calls are TRBV19 and TRBJ1-4, with D tentatively TRBD1 (6 bases). This CDR3 has 16 residues. In germline, CDR1 is LNHDA, CDR2 SQIVND (reference sequence). V lost 7 bases and J lost 3, with 18 bases in between. The CDR3 reads CASTQGQGFANEKLFF. Here the CDR3 DNA reads TGTGCCAGTACCCAAGGGCAGGGGTTCGCTAATGAAAAACTGTTTTTT.

The CDR3 is CSVAGFPSTDTQYF. The CDR3 nucleotides are TGCAGCGTTGCGGGTTTTCCTAGCACAGATACGCAGTATTTT. The chain uses TRBV29-1 and TRBJ2-3; D remains unclear. From germline, CDR1 is SQVTM and CDR2 ANQGSEA. V dropped 4 bases and J dropped 0 bases, with 11 bases sitting between them. The CDR3 runs to 14 residues.

This chain connects TRBV5-4 to TRBJ2-2; possible D gene TRBD2, 6 bases. V dropped 3 bases and J dropped 6 bases, with 12 bases sitting between them. In germline, CDR1 is SGHNT, CDR2 YYREEE (reference sequence). The CDR3 has 14 residues. This chain's CDR3 is CASSSRDFSGELFF. As DNA, the CDR3 is TGTGCCAGCAGCTCGCGGGATTTTTCCGGGGAGCTGTTTTTT.

The CDR3 loop reads CASSEVSAGGRLHQETQYF. The CDR3 DNA sequence: TGTGCCAGCAGTGAAGTTAGCGCAGGAGGACGGCTACACCAAGAGACCCAGTACTTC. The rearrangement uses TRBV6-1 and TRBJ2-5; a possible D gene is TRBD2 (5 bases). The V end lost 1 base, the J end lost 0 bases, and 21 bases lay between the germline ends. Per the germline V gene, CDR1 is MNHNS and CDR2 is SASEGT. The CDR3 covers 19 residues.

This chain joins TRBV5-1 and TRBJ2-3, with D hard to call. Trimming removed 1 base from V and 0 bases from J, with 12 bases in between. The CDR3 totals 16 residues. Germline assignment: CDR1 SGHRS and CDR2 YFSETQ. The CDR3 coding sequence is TGCGCCAGCAGCTTGTGGGCCACTTCTAGCACAGATACGCAGTATTTT. Translating gives CASSLWATSSTDTQYF.

The J gene is TRBJ2-3, the V gene TRBV5-4, with 15 positions matching TRBD2. The germline V gene has CDR1 SGHNT and CDR2 YYREEE (reference sequence). The ends lost 3 bases at V and 4 bases at J; junction bases unmatched: 3. This CDR3 has 16 amino acids. CDR3: CASSYGLAGGSDTQYF. DNA of the CDR3: TGTGCCAGCAGCTACGGACTAGCGGGGGGGTCAGATACGCAGTATTTT.

V is TRBV6-6 and J is TRBJ2-1; 7 bases align to TRBD1. Germline V lookup: CDR1 MNHNY, CDR2 SVGAGI (reference sequence). CDR3 length: 15 residues. V trimming: 6 bases; J trimming: 3 bases; junction bases outside the gene matches: 8. The CDR3 DNA follows: TGTGCCAGCAGCCTAGACAGGGTTGGCTACAATGAGCAGTTCTTC. This codes for CASSLDRVGYNEQFF.

This chain links TRBV19 with TRBJ2-7, with D possibly matching TRBD2 (6 bases). V was cut by 3 bases and J by 4 bases, with 13 bases left in between. Germline loops: CDR1 LNHDA, CDR2 SQIVND (reference sequence). The CDR3 runs 14 residues. CDR3 sequence (DNA): TGTGCCAGTAGTATGCGGGGCCGAGGATACGAGCAGTACTTC. This encodes CASSMRGRGYEQYF.

The V gene is TRBV10-3, the J gene TRBJ2-5, with a weak D call TRBD1 (6 bases). There are 13 residues in the CDR3. Germline CDR1 is ENHRY and CDR2 is SYGVKD. V lost 4 bases, J lost 5 bases, and 11 bases lay in between. CDR3 bases: TGTGCCATCAGTGGGGGGCCGGGTGAGACCCAGTACTTC. Its translation is CAISGGPGETQYF.

This clone has just a few counts. The chain is built from TRBV29-1 and TRBJ1-4; TRBD1 is a possible D gene (5 bases). V lost 5 bases to trimming and J lost 0 bases, with 16 bases between them. The CDR3 extends over 16 amino acids. Germline values: CDR1 SQVTM, CDR2 ANQGSEA. CDR3 coding DNA: TGCAGCGTTCGGGGGAGTCAGGGCACAACTAATGAAAAACTGTTTTTT. This translates into CSVRGSQGTTNEKLFF.

V usage is TRBV19 and J usage is TRBJ2-2; 12 bases are shared with TRBD2. The ends lost 7 bases at V and 5 bases at J; junction bases unmatched: 14. This CDR3 is built from 18 residues. In germline, CDR1 is LNHDA, CDR2 SQIVND (reference sequence). CDR3 coding DNA: TGTGCCAGTATCACACCGCGGACTAGCGGGGAGGGGACCGGGGAGCTGTTTTTT. This encodes CASITPRTSGEGTGELFF.

V gene TRBV30 combines with J gene TRBJ1-5; 9 nucleotides match TRBD1. The ends lost 2 bases at V and 6 bases at J; junction bases unmatched: 8. Germline V lookup: CDR1 GTSNPN, CDR2 SVGIG (reference sequence). The length of the CDR3 is 15 residues. The CDR3: CAWSLTGGAGQPQHF. CDR3 nucleotides: TGTGCCTGGAGTCTTACAGGGGGCGCAGGTCAGCCCCAGCATTTT.

The chain links TRBV5-6 to TRBJ1-1; D perhaps matches TRBD1 (6 bases). This CDR3 is 14 amino acids long. Germline lookup yields CDR1 SGHDT and CDR2 YYEEEE. The V and J ends lost 4 bases and 4 bases respectively, with 14 bases between them. The CDR3: CASSLTGSRTEAFF. The CDR3 DNA is TGTGCCAGCAGCCTAACAGGGTCGCGCACTGAAGCTTTCTTT.

This clone turned up a few times. The genes are TRBV6-1 and TRBJ2-1, with TRBD2 identical over 7 bases. Germline V CDR1 and CDR2: MNHNS, SASEGT. This CDR3 is 17 amino acids long. The V gene end was trimmed by 4 bases and the J gene end by 3 bases; junction bases not matched to a gene: 12. CDR3 in amino acids: CASSVVNPQRGYNEQFF. CDR3 bases: TGTGCCAGCAGTGTCGTTAACCCCCAGCGGGGCTACAATGAGCAGTTCTTC.

V is TRBV6-6 and J is TRBJ2-7; D remains unclear. Germline V lookup: CDR1 MNHNY, CDR2 SVGAGI (reference sequence). The CDR3 extends over 10 amino acids. The V gene lost 8 bases and the J gene lost 4 bases, with 6 bases spanning the gap. CDR3 amino acids: CASGHYEQYF. Written as DNA, the CDR3 is TGTGCCAGCGGCCATTACGAGCAGTACTTC.

J is TRBJ2-5 and V is TRBV6-6, with TRBD2 as a possible D gene (5 bases). The V and J ends lost 0 bases and 5 bases respectively, with 13 bases between them. The CDR3 is made up of 15 amino acids. CDR1 and CDR2 from the germline V gene are MNHNY and SVGAGI (reference sequence). The CDR3 nucleotides read TGTGCCAGCAGTTACTCGCTAGCAGAAAAGGAGACCCAGTACTTC. Protein product: CASSYSLAEKETQYF.

The rearrangement links TRBV29-1 to TRBJ2-5; weak D call: TRBD1 (6 bases). The tail of the sequence fits TRBJ2-7 better, so the J call may be wrong. This CDR3 spans 13 amino acids. Germline V gene sequence: CDR1 SQVTM, CDR2 ANQGSEA. The DNA of the CDR3 is TGCAGCGCAATACAGGGTCGTTTGCGCGAGCAGTACTTC. It is translated as CSAIQGRLREQYF.

The rearrangement links TRBV7-2 to TRBJ1-6; D call uncertain. Germline CDR1 reads SGHTA; CDR2 reads FQGNSA. CDR3 length equals 15 residues. Trimming took off 1 base at V and 4 bases at J, with 8 bases between the two ends. The DNA of the CDR3 is TGTGCCAGCAGCTTAGGAGGTCATTATAATTCACCCCTCCACTTT. This codes for CASSLGGHYNSPLHF.

The CDR3 spells CASSVRAQVGETQYF. The CDR3 nucleotides read TGTGCCAGCAGCGTCAGGGCACAGGTTGGTGAGACCCAGTACTTC. The chain links TRBV9 to TRBJ2-5, with D possibly matching TRBD1 (5 bases). V lost 2 bases and J lost 5, with 16 bases in between. Germline V gene data show CDR1 as SGDLS and CDR2 as YYNGEE. This CDR3 comprises 15 residues.

The chain combines TRBV14 with TRBJ1-2; a weak D match, TRBD1 (5 bases). Germline V lookup: CDR1 SGHDN, CDR2 FVKESK. The V gene lost 1 base and the J gene lost 11 bases, with 17 bases spanning the gap. CDR3 length equals 14 residues. Here the CDR3 DNA reads TGTGCCAGCAGCCAAGCCCGAACGGCCGGGGGATACACCTTC. This encodes CASSQARTAGGYTF.

The V and J genes are TRBV10-3 and TRBJ2-7; 8 bases line up with TRBD1. CDR1 is ENHRY and CDR2 is SYGVKD in the germline V gene. The J segment lost 0 bases and the V segment lost 4 bases, leaving 8 bases of the junction unmatched. There are 16 residues in the CDR3. The CDR3 here is CAISGSTGELSYEQYF. Written as DNA, the CDR3 is TGTGCCATCAGTGGTTCGACAGGGGAGCTCTCCTACGAGCAGTACTTC.

The chain combines TRBV4-1 with TRBJ2-7; D gene ambiguous. The CDR3 extends over 14 amino acids. Deletions cut 0 bases from V and 3 bases from J, with 9 bases between. Per the germline V gene, CDR1 is MGHRA and CDR2 is YSYEKL. CDR3 amino acids: CASSQDVLGYEQYF. CDR3 coding DNA: TGCGCCAGCAGCCAAGACGTCCTAGGCTACGAGCAGTACTTC.

The chain links TRBV14 to TRBJ2-5; TRBD2 might be the D (6 bases). CDR1 is SGHDN and CDR2 is FVKESK in the germline V gene. The V and J ends lost 1 base and 2 bases respectively, with 17 bases between them. The CDR3 has 17 residues. CDR3 loop: CASSQVLPGTRQETQYF. CDR3 coding DNA: TGTGCCAGCAGCCAAGTTTTGCCCGGGACTCGGCAAGAGACCCAGTACTTC. Filled out from reference TRBV14 and TRBJ2-5, the complete variable domain reads EAGVTQFPSHSVIEKGQTVTLRCDPISGHDNLYWYRRVMGKEIKFLLHFVKESKQDESGMPNNRFLAERTGGTYSTLKVQPAELEDSGVYFCASSQVLPGTRQETQYFGPGTRLLVL.

This rearrangement joins TRBV2 to TRBJ1-4; D gene ambiguous. Germline lookup yields CDR1 SNHLY and CDR2 FYNNEI. This CDR3 is built from 14 residues. The ends were cut back, 6 bases at V and 8 bases at J, with 16 bases in the middle. The CDR3 sequence is CASSKEGGSEKLFF. CDR3 DNA: TGTGCCAGCAGCAAAGAGGGAGGTAGCGAAAAACTGTTTTTT.

The chain links TRBV6-1 to TRBJ2-5; possibly TRBD2 for D (7 bases). The CDR3 totals 15 residues. The germline V and J ends were trimmed by 3 bases and 1 base, with 12 bases remaining between them. Germline CDR1 MNHNS, CDR2 SASEGT. The CDR3 is CASSDLGGAQETQYF. In nucleotides, the CDR3 is TGTGCCAGCAGTGACCTGGGGGGGGCCCAAGAGACCCAGTACTTC.

The chain joins TRBV5-1 to TRBJ1-5; 8 bases line up with TRBD1. This CDR3 has 14 residues. Germline V gene sequence: CDR1 SGHRS, CDR2 YFSETQ. Unmatched junction bases numbered 6, after V lost 4 bases and J lost 6 bases. The chain's CDR3 is CASSLYRGSQPQHF. In DNA form, the CDR3 reads TGCGCCAGCAGCCTTTACAGGGGGAGTCAGCCCCAGCATTTT.

This clone was seen a single time. The rearrangement joins TRBV5-8 to TRBJ1-5, with D possibly matching TRBD1 (6 bases). Germline V lookup: CDR1 SGHTS, CDR2 YDEGEE. V lost 4 bases and J 0 bases, leaving 11 bases between the germline ends. There are 15 residues in the CDR3. The CDR3, as DNA: TGTGCCAGCAGCCGGGACACCCATAGCAATCAGCCCCAGCATTTT. Translating gives CASSRDTHSNQPQHF.

The chain employs TRBV7-3 and TRBJ2-3; TRBD1 matches at 11 bases. Germline CDR1 and CDR2: SGHTA and FQGTGA. With V trimmed by 0 bases and J by 3 bases, 2 bases remained unmatched. The CDR3 spans 16 residues. CDR3 sequence reads: CASSLTGTGGTDTQYF. CDR3 nucleotides: TGTGCCAGCAGCTTAACCGGGACAGGGGGGACAGATACGCAGTATTTT.

The gene calls are TRBV18 and TRBJ2-3; D gene uncertain. V was pared by 3 bases and J by 1 base, with 8 bases between. This CDR3 has 14 amino acids. Germline V CDR1 and CDR2: KGHSH, LQKENI. DNA for the CDR3: TGTGCCAGCTCACCTGCTGGAGGCACAGATACGCAGTATTTT. Its translation is CASSPAGGTDTQYF.

The V gene is TRBV5-1, the J gene TRBJ1-1; TRBD1 might be the D (5 bases). V dropped 6 bases and J dropped 4 bases, with 16 bases sitting between them. Germline V gives CDR1 SGHRS, CDR2 YFSETQ. The CDR3 loop spans 14 amino acids. In DNA, the CDR3 is TGCGCCAGCAAGGCTCTGGAGGGGCGCACTGAAGCTTTCTTT. Translation: CASKALEGRTEAFF.